This T cell receptor (beta chain) was sequenced during a study of identical twins. General study findings and limits: Abundant beta clonotypes from cord blood bore fewer insertions; memory repertoires lacked this pattern.

MiXCR, applied by TCRdb to the 5' RACE reads, yields one record per CDR3 protein. The top ten hold about 4.5% of the sample, which has over 600,000 distinct CDR3 sequences, around 20% seen once. The CDR3 length is 13 residues. After removal of 6 bases from V and 6 bases from J, the junction contained 5 bases not matched to a gene. The germline CDR1 and CDR2 sequences are DFQATT and SNEGSKA (reference sequence). As to this clonotype: Its specificity is not known.

This same sample was also part of a study on T cells expressing NK-cell markers. That source reports: Sorted CD3+CD56-NKG2C+, CD3+CD56+NKG2C- and CD3+CD56+NKG2C+ T cells were the source of the TCR beta repertoires.

The genes are TRBV20-1 and TRBJ1-4; 9 bases line up with TRBD1. The specimen was PBMCs. This sequence was found in a woman in her late teens or twenties in good health. CDR3 loop: CSAAYRGHEKLFF. CDR3 bases: TGCAGTGCCGCCTACAGGGGGCATGAAAAACTGTTTTTT.